This TCR beta chain was documented in a study of T cells in Graves' hyperthyroidism and ophthalmopathy. Study results and caveats: Appearing also in blood were most of the thyroid clonotypes expanded above 0.001.

This clonotype was observed at least ten times. The target antigen is unknown. The V end lost 7 bases, the J end lost 0 bases, and 5 bases lay between the germline ends. Germline values: CDR1 KGHDR, CDR2 SFDVKD. The CDR3 is made up of 13 amino acids. Amplification of TCR beta CDR3 regions was performed using RNA transcripts as template. The HTBI primer set was used in a first-round RT-PCR of the TCR CDR3. Each CDR3 protein is one row after TCRdb ran MiXCR on the multiplex PCR reads. This table holds some 300,000 distinct CDR3 sequences, approximately 18% found once. Thyroid ultrasound, orbital computed tomography, clinical symptoms, and serum thyroxine and TRAb underpinned diagnoses.

The clonotype was recovered from a man aged 45-60 years with Graves' ophthalmopathy. This sequence joins TRBV24-1 and TRBJ2-2, with D uncertain. Material for sequencing was blood. The DNA for the CDR3 is TGTGCCACCAGGGGTACGAACACCGGGGAGCTGTTTTTT. It codes for CATRGTNTGELFF.